These 22 T cell receptor beta chains were all obtained from the same sample, sequenced in a study of metastatic and nonmetastatic thyroid tumors. From the PCR reads, TCRdb re-called clones with MiXCR. The sample has over 70,000 clones, more than 15% seen once. Nobody among the patients had been given any treatment before thyroid surgery. The specimen was blood. The origin of the receptors is a female donor with papillary thyroid cancer or a benign thyroid nodule (not recorded which). Some clones in this sample may be carry-over from other donors' samples.

In its sample, this clone was seen many times. The chain carries TRBV7-2 and TRBJ1-5, with no clear D. Germline V gene data show CDR1 as SGHTA and CDR2 as FQGNSA. Deletions cut 7 bases from V and 1 base from J, with 11 bases between. The CDR3 is 14 amino acids. The CDR3 region has the DNA TGTGCCAGCACCATTGACCTGAGCAATCAGCCCCAGCATTTT. Translated, it gives CASTIDLSNQPQHF.

This clone was seen many times. The rearrangement links TRBV28 to TRBJ2-3; D uncertain. CDR3 size: 16 residues. CDR1 is MDHEN, CDR2 SYDVKM, per germline. Trimming took off 6 bases at V and 0 bases at J, with 16 bases between the two ends. CDR3 bases: TGTGCCAGCAGCGACCCTGGCTTCCGGAGCACAGATACGCAGTATTTT. It encodes CASSDPGFRSTDTQYF. The full variable domain, rest sourced from reference TRBV28 and TRBJ2-3, is DVKVTQSSRYLVKRTGEKVFLECVQDMDHENMFWYRQDPGLGLRLIYFSYDVKMKEKGDIPEGYSVSREKKERFSLILESASTNQTSMYLCASSDPGFRSTDTQYFGPGTRLTVL.

The table lists this clone with many counts. V usage is TRBV3-1 and J usage is TRBJ1-2; D gene unclear. The V gene's germline CDR1 is LGHDT and CDR2 YNNKEL (reference sequence). Deletions cut 0 bases from V and 4 bases from J, with 9 bases between. This CDR3 comprises 14 residues. In DNA form, the CDR3 reads TGTGCCAGCAGCCAAGATCCGGAGGCCTATGGCTACACCTTC. Protein: CASSQDPEAYGYTF.

Concerning this clone: Germline is not matched at one junction end, which may reflect a read error. The sample contains more than one DNA sequence encoding this CDR3. This chain links TRBV29-1 with TRBJ2-1; 8 bases are a match to TRBD1. The CDR3 is 12 residues long. CDR1 and CDR2 (germline): SQVTM, ANQGSEA. The CDR3 is CSVRAGGNEQFF. As DNA, the CDR3 is TGCAGCGTTCGAGCAGGGGGCAATGAGCAGTTTTTC.

This clone was found many times. The chain carries TRBV20-1 and TRBJ2-2; possibly TRBD1 for D (8 bases). With 5 bases removed from V and 4 bases from J, the gap between germline ends came to 20 bases. The CDR3 covers 16 residues. CDR1 and CDR2 from the germline V gene are DFQATT and SNEGSKA (reference sequence). CDR3 region: CSAAPRTGRGTGELFF. The CDR3 coding sequence is TGCAGTGCTGCGCCGAGGACAGGGAGGGGCACCGGGGAGCTGTTTTTT.

This clone was seen ten or more times. CDR3 sequence (DNA): TGTGCCAGCAAGCAAGCCGGAGAGACCCAGTACTTC. It specifies CASKQAGETQYF. This chain connects TRBV6-1 to TRBJ2-5, with D hard to call. Trimming took 7 bases from V and 4 from J, leaving 10 bases between them. Germline V gives CDR1 MNHNS, CDR2 SASEGT. This CDR3 region has 12 residues.

Concerning this clone: One end of the junction fails to match germline, which may point to a read error. This specimen includes other DNA sequences encoding the same CDR3. The rearrangement uses TRBV20-1 and TRBJ2-2; TRBD1 is a possible D gene (6 bases). CDR1 and CDR2 (germline): DFQATT, SNEGSKA (reference sequence). CDR3 length: 14 residues. CDR3 loop: CSARDGRDTGELFF. CDR3 DNA sequence: TGCAGTGCTAGAGATGGAAGGGACACTGGGGAGCTGTTTTTT.

The table lists this clone with a few counts. The chain is built from TRBV10-1 and TRBJ2-3; D remains unclear. CDR3 length equals 19 residues. The germline gives CDR1 WNHNN, CDR2 SYGVQD (reference sequence). V was trimmed by 6 bases and J by 4 bases, leaving 29 bases between them. CDR3 sequence reads: CASRILESWEHTHADTQYF. The CDR3 DNA follows: TGCGCCAGCAGGATTCTAGAATCGTGGGAACATACCCACGCAGATACGCAGTATTTT.

This clone was detected ten times or more. The chain has TRBV3-1 and TRBJ2-7, with D possibly matching TRBD1 (5 bases). Germline V gene lookup returns CDR1 LGHDT and CDR2 YNNKEL (reference sequence). CDR3 length: 13 amino acids. V was shortened by 6 bases and J by 5 bases, with 14 bases between the two germline ends. The CDR3 loop reads CASRGQIGDEQYF. In DNA form, the CDR3 reads TGTGCCAGCAGGGGGCAGATTGGCGACGAGCAGTACTTC.

This clone was seen repeatedly, ten times or more. CDR3 in DNA: TGCGCCAGCAGTAGAGCAACCCATGAAGCTTTCTTT. Encoded protein: CASSRATHEAFF. The chain couples TRBV10-2 to TRBJ1-1; D is unclear. Germline V gives CDR1 WSHSY, CDR2 SAAADI. This CDR3 contains 12 residues. With 5 bases removed from V and 7 bases from J, the gap between germline ends came to 11 bases.

In this sample, this clone turned up many times. This chain joins TRBV6-1 and TRBJ1-1, with TRBD1 as a possible D gene (5 bases). Trimming pared 6 bases from V and 4 bases from J, leaving 12 bases between. The CDR3 has 13 amino acids. Germline V gene sequence: CDR1 MNHNS, CDR2 SASEGT. The CDR3 protein is CASRAGRFTEAFF. In DNA, the CDR3 is TGTGCCAGCAGAGCGGGACGGTTCACTGAAGCTTTCTTT.

This chain connects TRBV5-4 to TRBJ2-7; 7 bases align to TRBD2. Trimming removed 0 bases from V and 3 bases from J; junction bases left unmatched: 9. From germline, CDR1 is SGHNT and CDR2 YYREEE (reference sequence). CDR3 length equals 16 residues. CDR3 loop: CASSLGRQGGDYEQYF. The CDR3 DNA reads TGTGCCAGCAGCTTGGGTAGGCAGGGAGGGGACTACGAGCAGTACTTC.

Details on this clone: Possible read error: a much larger clone is one base away. The same CDR3 arises from other DNA sequences in this sample as well. The chain is built from TRBV29-1 and TRBJ2-1; 9 positions agree with TRBD2. The CDR3 sequence is 17 residues long. Germline V gene data show CDR1 as SQVTM and CDR2 as ANQGSEA. V shed 4 bases, J shed 3 bases, and the junction held 13 bases outside the gene matches. The CDR3 nucleotides read TGCAGCGTTGCCCCCAGGAGACTAGCGGCAGACTACAATGAGCAGTTCTTC. Residues: CSVAPRRLAADYNEQFF.

Many counts were recorded for this clone. V is TRBV5-1 and J is TRBJ1-1; TRBD1 might be the D (6 bases). The CDR3 has 15 residues. V dropped 4 bases and J dropped 1 base, with 14 bases sitting between them. Germline V gene lookup returns CDR1 SGHRS and CDR2 YFSETQ. The CDR3 reads CASSRTGQQNTEAFF. CDR3 in DNA: TGCGCCAGCAGCCGCACAGGACAGCAGAACACTGAAGCTTTCTTT. The whole variable domain, remainder taken from reference TRBV5-1 and TRBJ1-1, is KAGVTQTPRYLIKTRGQQVTLSCSPISGHRSVSWYQQTPGQGLQFLFEYFSETQRNKGNFPGRFSGRQFSNSRSEMNVSTLELGDSALYLCASSRTGQQNTEAFFGQGTRLTVV.

This clone came up many times. This chain links TRBV6-6 with TRBJ2-7, with 10 bases matching TRBD2. This CDR3 contains 17 residues. Unmatched junction bases numbered 9, after V lost 1 base and J lost 3 bases. Germline lookup yields CDR1 MNHNY and CDR2 SVGAGI (reference sequence). CDR3 in DNA: TGTGCCAGCAGTTACTGGGCTAGCGGGAGTTCCCACTACGAGCAGTACTTC. Amino acids: CASSYWASGSSHYEQYF.

Ten or more counts support this clone. The chain is built from TRBV3-1 and TRBJ2-1, with a weak D call TRBD1 (5 bases). The germline V gene encodes CDR1 LGHDT and CDR2 YNNKEL (reference sequence). This CDR3 comprises 13 residues. The V gene lost 6 bases and the J gene lost 4 bases, with 10 bases spanning the gap. CDR3 in amino acids: CASSPDRYNEQFF. CDR3 DNA: TGTGCCAGCAGTCCCGACAGATACAATGAGCAGTTCTTC.

This clone was counted only a few times. The chain joins TRBV9 to TRBJ2-2; D call uncertain. CDR1 and CDR2 from the germline V gene are SGDLS and YYNGEE. V was clipped by 4 bases and J by 7 bases, with 11 bases between them. This CDR3 is built from 13 residues. In nucleotides, the CDR3 is TGTGCCAGCAGCAGACGACCGAGCGGGGAGCTGTTTTTT. Amino acids: CASSRRPSGELFF.

This clone was counted ten times or more. This chain uses TRBV20-1 with TRBJ1-5; TRBD1 is a possible D gene (6 bases). This CDR3 is built from 15 residues. The germline CDR1 and CDR2 sequences are DFQATT and SNEGSKA (reference sequence). Between the trimmed V and J ends, which lost 6 bases and 3 bases, there was a span of 18 bases. CDR3 sequence: CSAGGGSGTNQPQHF. Here the CDR3 DNA reads TGCAGTGCGGGGGGCGGGTCAGGAACCAATCAGCCCCAGCATTTT.

Ten or more counts support this clone. The CDR3 sequence is CASSPAYRETQYF. The CDR3 coding sequence is TGTGCCAGTAGCCCCGCATACAGAGAGACCCAGTACTTC. The rearrangement joins TRBV19 to TRBJ2-5; D is undetermined. Germline V gene data show CDR1 as LNHDA and CDR2 as SQIVND (reference sequence). The CDR3 covers 13 residues. V was cut by 6 bases and J by 4 bases, with 12 bases left in between.

V is TRBV19 and J is TRBJ2-1, with 10 bases lining up with TRBD2. With V trimmed by 3 bases and J by 4 bases, 12 bases remained unmatched. Germline V CDR1 and CDR2: LNHDA, SQIVND (reference sequence). The CDR3 has 18 amino acids. CDR3 residues: CASSISLASGGPYNEQFF. The CDR3 DNA sequence: TGTGCCAGTAGTATTTCATTGGCTAGCGGGGGACCTTACAATGAGCAGTTCTTC.

This clone has at least ten counts. The chain has TRBV15 and TRBJ2-6; 8 bases agree with TRBD1. Germline CDR1 LNHNV, CDR2 YYDKDF (reference sequence). V was clipped by 3 bases and J by 4 bases; unmatched bases: 2. This CDR3 comprises 15 residues. CDR3 loop: CATSRTGVGANVLTF. The CDR3 DNA reads as TGTGCCACCAGCAGGACAGGGGTCGGGGCCAACGTCCTGACTTTC.

The chain uses TRBV4-2 and TRBJ2-1; D is perhaps TRBD1 or TRBD2 (5 bases each). This CDR3 region has 14 residues. The germline V gene has CDR1 LGHNA and CDR2 YNFKEQ. The germline V and J ends were trimmed by 5 bases and 6 bases, with 14 bases remaining between them. The CDR3 is CASSKGTYGNEQFF. The CDR3 bases are TGTGCCAGCAGCAAAGGGACCTACGGCAATGAGCAGTTCTTC.